This is a list of T cell receptor beta chains from one sample in a study of blood T cell repertoires in COVID-19. The protocol was immunoSEQ multiplex PCR, while the TCRdb copy is restricted to in-frame clones and leaves out a portion. The table has 200,000 to 250,000 clones, around four fifths seen once. The sample consisted of peripheral blood. The source is an older woman who had recovered from COVID-19. Both conserved end residues are part of each CDR3. Each record gives: CDR3 length, D gene, V gene, J gene, clone size, CDR3 protein, CDR3 DNA. A D gene is named only where the DNA matches it firmly. Only part of the rows carry a size: once, few, many, or a class if the clone is expanded.

>14|TRBD1|TRBV28|TRBJ2-1|NA
CASSGTGGQNEQFF
TGTGCCAGCAGTGGGACAGGGGGCCAGAATGAGCAGTTCTTC
>13|TRBD1|TRBV7-3|TRBJ2-5|NA
CASSRDRDETQYF
TGTGCCAGCAGCCGGGACAGGGATGAGACCCAGTACTTC
>21|TRBD2|TRBV4-1|TRBJ2-3|NA
CASSQKRALAGGLYGTDTQYF
TGCGCCAGCAGCCAAAAGAGGGCACTAGCGGGGGGGCTATATGGCACAGATACGCAGTATTTT
>14|NA|TRBV6-1|TRBJ1-2|NA
CASSEEGMGGGYTF
TGTGCCAGCAGTGAGGAGGGAATGGGAGGTGGCTACACCTTC
>16|NA|TRBV4-1|TRBJ2-6|once
CASSPWARSGANVLTF
TGCGCCAGCAGCCCTTGGGCCCGTTCTGGGGCCAACGTCCTGACTTTC
>16|TRBD1|TRBV2|TRBJ2-4|NA
CASSADRGLAKNIQYF
TGTGCCAGCAGTGCCGACAGGGGATTGGCCAAAAACATTCAGTACTTC
>13|NA|TRBV15|TRBJ1-5|few
CATSRDPDQPQHF
TGTGCCACCAGCAGAGACCCGGATCAGCCCCAGCATTTT
>17|TRBD2|TRBV7-9|TRBJ2-3|NA
CASREGLTSGRTDTQYF
TGTGCCAGCAGGGAAGGGCTGACTAGCGGGAGGACAGATACGCAGTATTTT
>14|NA|TRBV19|TRBJ2-5|NA
CATQGGGTQETQYF
TGTGCCACGCAGGGAGGGGGAACTCAAGAGACCCAGTACTTC
>15|TRBD1|TRBV7-8|TRBJ1-4|NA
CASSYPGQGSEKLFF
TGTGCCAGCAGCTACCCGGGACAGGGGAGCGAAAAACTGTTTTTT